Below, one T cell receptor beta chain is given with its context. This record comes from a study of blood T cell repertoires in COVID-19. At the level of the study: The origin of the acute and convalescent COVID-19 samples was the United States, Italy and Spain.

Assay used: immunoSEQ multiplex PCR; TCRdb lists only in-frame clones, some missing. Here the sample spans approximately 190,000 clones, about 80% being singletons. The CDR3 loop spans 17 amino acids. CDR1 SGHTA and CDR2 FQGNSA come from the germline V gene. The ends lost 3 bases at V and 4 bases at J; junction bases unmatched: 5. The TCR sequence derives from a man aged 55-75 years with acute or convalescent COVID-19. Input material: peripheral blood. The gene calls are TRBV7-2 and TRBJ2-1; 14 nucleotides match TRBD2. In nucleotides, the CDR3 is TGTGCCAGCAGCTTGGGACTAGCGGGAGTTGGGTACAATGAGCAGTTCTTC. Encoded protein: CASSLGLAGVGYNEQFF.